The rows below give T cell receptor beta chains drawn from one sample of a study of cytomegalovirus exposure and HLA in healthy donors. The table came from immunoSEQ multiplex PCR; TCRdb's copy has only in-frame clones and leaves some out. Altogether 150,000 or so clones are present, approximately 86% being singletons, with the ten largest covering around 1.5%. The sample comprised PBMCs. The source of these receptors is a male donor in good health and CMV-seronegative. Both conserved end residues are part of each CDR3. Each record gives: D gene, clone size, V gene, J gene, CDR3 DNA, CDR3 protein. A D gene is named only where the DNA matches it firmly. Size is omitted from some rows. Given values are once, few, many or a class for expanded clones.

>TRBD1|.|TRBV5-1|TRBJ1-2
TGCGCCAGCAGCTCCGGGGACAGGGAGCTCTATGGCTACACCTTC
CASSSGDRELYGYTF
>TRBD1|.|TRBV5-1|TRBJ2-1
TGCGCCAGCAGCTTCGGGACAGATTACAATGAGCAGTTCTTC
CASSFGTDYNEQFF
>.|.|TRBV5-1|TRBJ1-2
TGCGCCAGCAGCTTGGATTCTTCTTATGGCTACACCTTC
CASSLDSSYGYTF
>.|.|TRBV19|TRBJ1-4
TGTGCCAGTAGTATCCACGACGACAGTGAAAAACTGTTTTTT
CASSIHDDSEKLFF
>TRBD2|.|TRBV28|TRBJ2-1
TGTGCCAGCAGTTTGGCCATCCAAGCGGGAGAATTTAATGAGCAGTTCTTC
CASSLAIQAGEFNEQFF
>TRBD1|.|TRBV15|TRBJ1-1
TGTGCCACCAGCAGAGGGGGACAGGCGACCCTCAGGGGGGAAGCTTTCTTT
CATSRGGQATLRGEAFF
>TRBD2|.|TRBV29-1|TRBJ2-2
TGCAGCGGTAGCGGGAGTGGTCTCGGGGAGCTGTTTTTT
CSGSGSGLGELFF
>TRBD1|.|TRBV5-1|TRBJ2-5
TGCGCCAGCAGCAGAACCGGGACAGGGGGCGCGGAGACCCAGTACTTC
CASSRTGTGGAETQYF
>TRBD1|.|TRBV7-9|TRBJ1-3
TGTGCCAGCAGCGCAAACAAGGGGGCCTGGGGAAACACCATATATTTT
CASSANKGAWGNTIYF
>TRBD1|.|TRBV28|TRBJ1-6
TGTGCCAGCAGTTTTGACAGGGACTCACCCCTCCACTTT
CASSFDRDSPLHF
>.|.|TRBV9|TRBJ2-5
TGTGCCAGCAGCGCCGATACAGGGCGGCAAGAGACCCAGTACTTC
CASSADTGRQETQYF
>.|.|TRBV23-1|TRBJ2-7
TGCGCCAGCAGGGGTAGGAGCTACGAGCAGTACTTC
CASRGRSYEQYF
>TRBD2|.|TRBV4-1|TRBJ2-2
TGCGCCAGCAGGGCTAGCGGGAGGGGGGGGGAGCTGTTTTTT
CASRASGRGGELFF
>TRBD2|few|TRBV14|TRBJ2-1
TGTGCCAGCAGCCAATTCAGGACTAGCGGCTCGAGCTCCTACAATGAGCAGTTCTTC
CASSQFRTSGSSSYNEQFF
>.|.|TRBV7-9|TRBJ1-1
TGTTCCAGCAGCTTAGCGAGAGGGGGAGCTTTCTTT
CSSSLARGGAFF
>TRBD1|.|TRBV19|TRBJ2-7
TGTGCCAGTAGTATACAGCGGGACAGGGGCTACGAGCAGTACTTC
CASSIQRDRGYEQYF
>.|few|TRBV29-1|TRBJ2-7
TGCAGCGTTGAAGACCCGGGAAGGAACTACGAGCAGTACTTC
CSVEDPGRNYEQYF
>.|.|TRBV4-2|TRBJ2-2
TGTGCCAGCAGCCAAGATCGGCAGGTCGGGGAGCTGTTTTTT
CASSQDRQVGELFF